This T cell receptor beta chain was observed in a study of OX40 agonist ivuxolimab in advanced cancers. As regards this clone: The antigen remains unidentified.

Sequenced by immunoSEQ multiplex PCR; TCRdb stores in-frame clones only, minus some. This table has 60,000 to 65,000 clones, approximately 84% appearing once. From germline, CDR1 is LNHDA and CDR2 SQIVND (reference sequence). The length of the CDR3 is 14 residues. J lost 5 bases, V lost 5 bases, and 6 bases had no gene match. General study findings and limits: Within 6 weeks, CD4+ and CD8+ blood T cells expanded clonally at 0.1 to 3.0 mg/kg. Partial responders treated at 0.1-3.0 mg/kg exhibited clonal expansion among the lowest measured.

The chain has TRBV19 and TRBJ2-3; TRBD1 agrees at 8 bases. The input for sequencing was CD4+ or CD8+ T cells sorted from blood, taken in a trial of the OX40 agonist ivuxolimab. The receptor's source is an adult with an advanced solid tumor such as melanoma, head and neck, liver or kidney cancer. The DNA for the CDR3 is TGTGCCAGTAGTGAGGCAGGGGGCTTAGATACGCAGTATTTT. The encoded protein is CASSEAGGLDTQYF.